The clone carrying this T cell receptor beta chain was seen more than once but under ten times. The data were taken from a study of graft-versus-host responses after intestinal transplantation. Study overall: Recipients underwent multivisceral, liver-intestinal, or isolated intestinal transplants. Findings and limits, study-wide: GvH clones surfaced in recipient marrow, some emerging earlier in ileum or blood.

The method was immunoSEQ multiplex PCR; TCRdb's version includes in-frame clones alone and lacks a portion of them. The data hold 15,000 to 20,000 clones, with around 38% observed a single time. Trimming cost V 10 bases and J 8 bases, with 21 bases left between them. From germline, CDR1 is MNHEY and CDR2 SVGAGI. The CDR3 consists of 15 residues. This receptor was identified in a human patient who received an intestinal transplant. The material sequenced was alloreactive CD4+ T cells from a mixed lymphocyte reaction culture, taken before intestinal transplant. The subset here: CFSE-low proliferating T cells sorted from approximately 6-day pre-transplant mixed lymphocyte reaction (GvH or HvG direction). This chain joins TRBV6-5 and TRBJ1-6; TRBD1 is a possible D gene (6 bases). DNA for the CDR3: TGTGCCACCTCAGGACAGCCGCTTCGGGATTCACCCCTCCACTTT. Translated, it gives CATSGQPLRDSPLHF.